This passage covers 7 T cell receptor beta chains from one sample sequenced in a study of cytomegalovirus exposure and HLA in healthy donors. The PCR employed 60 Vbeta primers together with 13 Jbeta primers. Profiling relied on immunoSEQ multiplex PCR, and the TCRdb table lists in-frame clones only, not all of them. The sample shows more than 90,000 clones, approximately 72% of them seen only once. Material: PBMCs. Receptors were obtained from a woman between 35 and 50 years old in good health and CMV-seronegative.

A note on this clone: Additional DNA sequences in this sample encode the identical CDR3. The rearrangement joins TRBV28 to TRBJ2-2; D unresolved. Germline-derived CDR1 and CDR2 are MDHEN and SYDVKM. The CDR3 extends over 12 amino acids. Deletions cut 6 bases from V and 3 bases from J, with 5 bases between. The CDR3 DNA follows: TGTGCCAGCAGCCTTTACACCGGGGAGCTGTTTTTT. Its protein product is CASSLYTGELFF.

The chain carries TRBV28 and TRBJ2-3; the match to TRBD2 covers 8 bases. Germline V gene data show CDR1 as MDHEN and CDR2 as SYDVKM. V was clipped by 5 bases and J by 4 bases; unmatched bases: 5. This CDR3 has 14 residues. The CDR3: CASSLRLASDTQYF. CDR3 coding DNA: TGTGCCAGCAGTCTAAGACTAGCGTCAGATACGCAGTATTTT.

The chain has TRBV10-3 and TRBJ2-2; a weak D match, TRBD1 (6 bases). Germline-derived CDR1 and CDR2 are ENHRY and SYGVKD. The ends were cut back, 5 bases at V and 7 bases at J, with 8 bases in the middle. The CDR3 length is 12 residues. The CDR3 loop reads CAISQGLGELFF. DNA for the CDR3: TGTGCCATCAGTCAGGGGCTCGGGGAGCTGTTTTTT.

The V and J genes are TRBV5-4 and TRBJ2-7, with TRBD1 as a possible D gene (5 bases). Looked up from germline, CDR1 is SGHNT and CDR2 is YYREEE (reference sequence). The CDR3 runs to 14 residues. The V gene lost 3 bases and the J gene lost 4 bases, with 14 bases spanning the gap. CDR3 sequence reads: CASSWERQGYEQYF. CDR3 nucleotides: TGTGCCAGCAGCTGGGAAAGGCAGGGTTACGAGCAGTACTTC. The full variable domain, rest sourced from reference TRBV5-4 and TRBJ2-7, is ETGVTQSPTHLIKTRGQQVTLRCSSQSGHNTVSWYQQALGQGPQFIFQYYREEENGRGNFPPRFSGLQFPNYSSELNVNALELDDSALYLCASSWERQGYEQYFGPGTRLTVT.

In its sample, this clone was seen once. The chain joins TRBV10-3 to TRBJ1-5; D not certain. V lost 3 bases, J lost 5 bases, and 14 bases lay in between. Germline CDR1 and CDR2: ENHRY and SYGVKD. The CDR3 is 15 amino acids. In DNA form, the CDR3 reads TGTGCCATCAGTGACGGTAGGCAGACTTATCAGCCCCAGCATTTT. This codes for CAISDGRQTYQPQHF.

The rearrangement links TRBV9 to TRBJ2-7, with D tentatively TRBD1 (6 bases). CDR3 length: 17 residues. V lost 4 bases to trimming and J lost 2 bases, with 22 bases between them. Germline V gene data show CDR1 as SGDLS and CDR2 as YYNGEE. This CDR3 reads CASSPWLRTEGAYEQYF. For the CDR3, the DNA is TGTGCCAGCAGCCCCTGGCTACGGACAGAGGGGGCCTACGAGCAGTACTTC.

Here the CDR3 DNA reads TGCGCCAGCGGCCTCGAGACCCAGTACTTC. Protein sequence: CASGLETQYF. The V and J genes are TRBV5-1 and TRBJ2-5; D is undetermined. The germline V gene has CDR1 SGHRS and CDR2 YFSETQ. The CDR3 has 10 residues. V lost 7 bases, J lost 5 bases, and 6 bases lay in between.